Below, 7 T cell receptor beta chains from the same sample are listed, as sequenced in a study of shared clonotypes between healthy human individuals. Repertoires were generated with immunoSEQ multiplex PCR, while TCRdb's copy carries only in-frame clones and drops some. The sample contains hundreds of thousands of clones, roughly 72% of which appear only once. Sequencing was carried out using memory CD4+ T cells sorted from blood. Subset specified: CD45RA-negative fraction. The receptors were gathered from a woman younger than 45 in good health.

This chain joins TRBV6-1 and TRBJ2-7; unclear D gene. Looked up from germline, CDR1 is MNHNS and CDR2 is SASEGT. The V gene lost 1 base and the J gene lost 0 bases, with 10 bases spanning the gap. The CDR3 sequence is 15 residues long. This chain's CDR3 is CASSEVRQDSYEQYF. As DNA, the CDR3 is TGTGCCAGCAGTGAAGTTCGGCAAGACTCCTACGAGCAGTACTTC.

The CDR3 nucleotides are TGTGCCAGCAGCGTAGGAGACAGGGTTGAAGAGACCCAGTACTTC. This gives the protein CASSVGDRVEETQYF. The chain recombines TRBV7-7 with TRBJ2-5; 7 nucleotides agree with TRBD1. V lost 5 bases to trimming and J lost 3 bases; unmatched junction nucleotides: 9. Per germline, CDR1 SSHAT and CDR2 FNYEAQ (reference sequence). This CDR3 region has 15 residues.

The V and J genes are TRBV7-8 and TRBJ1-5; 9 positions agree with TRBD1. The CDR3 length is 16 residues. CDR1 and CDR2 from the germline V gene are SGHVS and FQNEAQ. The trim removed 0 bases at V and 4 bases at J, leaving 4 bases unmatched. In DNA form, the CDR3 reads TGTGCCAGCAGCTTAGCTGGACAGGGGTCAAATCAGCCCCAGCATTTT. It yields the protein CASSLAGQGSNQPQHF.

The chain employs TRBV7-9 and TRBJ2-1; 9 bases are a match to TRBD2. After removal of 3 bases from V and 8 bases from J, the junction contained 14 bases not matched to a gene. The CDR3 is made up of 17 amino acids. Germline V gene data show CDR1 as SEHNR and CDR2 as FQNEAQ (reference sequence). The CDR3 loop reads CASSFSLAGSGGDEQFF. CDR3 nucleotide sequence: TGTGCCAGCAGCTTTTCCCTAGCGGGATCCGGCGGCGATGAGCAGTTCTTC.

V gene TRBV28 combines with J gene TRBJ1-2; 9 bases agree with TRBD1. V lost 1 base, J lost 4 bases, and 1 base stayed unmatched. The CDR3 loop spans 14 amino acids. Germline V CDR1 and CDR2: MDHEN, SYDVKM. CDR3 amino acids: CASSLSTGGYGYTF. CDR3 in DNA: TGTGCCAGCAGTTTATCGACAGGGGGCTATGGCTACACCTTC.

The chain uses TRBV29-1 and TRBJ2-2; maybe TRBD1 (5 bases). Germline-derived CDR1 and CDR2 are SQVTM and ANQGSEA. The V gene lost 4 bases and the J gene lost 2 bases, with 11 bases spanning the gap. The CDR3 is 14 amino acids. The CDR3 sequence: CSVGSWTNTGELFF. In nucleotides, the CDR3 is TGCAGCGTTGGGTCTTGGACAAACACCGGGGAGCTGTTTTTT.

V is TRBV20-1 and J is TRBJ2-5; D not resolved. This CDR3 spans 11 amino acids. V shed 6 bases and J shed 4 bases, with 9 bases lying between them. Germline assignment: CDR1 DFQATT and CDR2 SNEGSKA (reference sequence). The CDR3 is CSAQGRETQYF. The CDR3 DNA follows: TGCAGTGCGCAAGGTAGAGAGACCCAGTACTTC.